A single sample is the source of the 18 T cell receptor beta chains below, sequenced in a study of Ad26.COV2.S vaccination and SARS-CoV-2 variants. This table comes from immunoSEQ multiplex PCR, and its TCRdb copy is limited to in-frame clones, with some not included. The table shows hundreds of thousands of clones, with about 86% occurring only once. Regarding treatment: roughly 19 received Ad26.COV2.S at low or high dose, single or two shots; 5 received placebo; per-sample allocation not given. Sampling was performed 63 days after the first vaccine or placebo injection. This specimen was peripheral blood, taken in a trial of Ad26.COV2.S vaccine versus placebo. The receptor set was obtained from a person aged 18-60 years who received the Ad26.COV2.S COVID-19 vaccine or a placebo.

The rearrangement joins TRBV6-2 or TRBV6-3 to TRBJ1-6; 7 positions agree with TRBD1. J was trimmed by 8 bases and V by 6 bases; bases with no gene match: 4. There are 13 residues in the CDR3. CDR1 and CDR2 (germline): MNHEY, SVGEGT. As DNA, the CDR3 is TGTGCCAGCAGCAGACAGGGTGATTCACCCCTCCACTTT. Protein product: CASSRQGDSPLHF.

The rearrangement uses TRBV5-4 and TRBJ2-3; TRBD2 aligns across 14 bases. V was pared by 4 bases and J by 3 bases, with 4 bases of the junction left unmatched. The CDR3 extends over 16 amino acids. From germline, CDR1 is SGHNT and CDR2 YYREEE (reference sequence). The chain's CDR3 is CASSQGLAGATDTQYF. DNA for the CDR3: TGTGCCAGCAGCCAGGGACTAGCGGGAGCGACAGATACGCAGTATTTT.

This clone came up a few times. This sequence joins TRBV7-9 and TRBJ2-5; the D call may be TRBD1 or TRBD2 (7 bases each). This CDR3 region has 15 residues. In germline, CDR1 is SEHNR, CDR2 FQNEAQ (reference sequence). Trimming removed 4 bases at V and 3 bases at J, with 15 bases between. This CDR3 reads CASSSWGGTEETQYF. DNA for the CDR3: TGTGCCAGCAGCTCCTGGGGGGGGACAGAAGAGACCCAGTACTTC.

The chain carries TRBV7-9 and TRBJ2-7; 9 bases fit TRBD2. Unmatched junction bases numbered 9, after V lost 5 bases and J lost 4 bases. Per the germline V gene, CDR1 is SEHNR and CDR2 is FQNEAQ (reference sequence). This CDR3 spans 15 amino acids. The DNA for the CDR3 is TGTGCCAGCAGCCTTCAGCGGGAGGAGGGGTACGAGCAGTACTTC. Its translation is CASSLQREEGYEQYF.

The chain links TRBV9 to TRBJ2-7, with a possible D match to TRBD2 (5 bases). The CDR3 is 14 amino acids. Germline V CDR1 and CDR2: SGDLS, YYNGEE. V lost 0 bases to trimming and J lost 2 bases, with 9 bases between them. DNA for the CDR3: TGTGCCAGCAGCGTAGCGGACGGGACCTACGAGCAGTACTTC. Translation: CASSVADGTYEQYF. Supplemented by reference TRBV9 and TRBJ2-7, the full variable domain reads DSGVTQTPKHLITATGQRVTLRCSPRSGDLSVYWYQQSLDQGLQFLIQYYNGEERAKGNILERFSAQQFPDLHSELNLSSLELGDSALYFCASSVADGTYEQYFGPGTRLTVT.

This chain links TRBV5-4 with TRBJ2-1; 10 bases are a match to TRBD2. Germline V CDR1 and CDR2: SGHNT, YYREEE (reference sequence). CDR3 length equals 16 residues. The trim removed 0 bases at V and 8 bases at J, leaving 8 bases unmatched. The CDR3 DNA follows: TGTGCCAGCAGCTTGGTTTCGAGCGGGGGGGCGCATGAGCAGTTCTTC. Protein: CASSLVSSGGAHEQFF.

The J gene is TRBJ2-2, the V gene TRBV24-1, with 14 bases lining up with TRBD2. This CDR3 region has 17 residues. Per germline, CDR1 KGHDR and CDR2 SFDVKD. Losses at the gene ends were 4 bases for V and 7 bases for J; bases not matched to a gene: 7. The CDR3 is CATSDVGLAGAVGELFF. CDR3 DNA sequence: TGTGCCACCAGTGACGTGGGACTAGCGGGAGCCGTCGGGGAGCTGTTTTTT.

The gene calls are TRBV28 and TRBJ2-3; TRBD1 matches at 7 bases. Trimming cost V 2 bases and J 3 bases; bases outside gene matches: 8. The CDR3 has 16 amino acids. Germline values: CDR1 MDHEN, CDR2 SYDVKM. The CDR3 here is CASSLGGRGYTDTQYF. In nucleotides, the CDR3 is TGTGCCAGCAGTTTAGGCGGCAGGGGGTATACAGATACGCAGTATTTT.

The J gene is TRBJ2-7, the V gene TRBV4-3, with unresolved D. Germline assignment: CDR1 LGHNA and CDR2 YSLEER. The germline V and J ends were trimmed by 0 bases and 4 bases, with 16 bases remaining between them. The CDR3 has 16 amino acids. CDR3 in DNA: TGCGCCAGCAGCCAAGATAAGGAAGTCAGAGAATACGAGCAGTACTTC. Its protein product is CASSQDKEVREYEQYF.

V gene TRBV29-1 combines with J gene TRBJ1-1; D is perhaps TRBD1 (6 bases). Trimming stripped 2 bases from V and 0 bases from J, with 16 bases between. Germline assignment: CDR1 SQVTM and CDR2 ANQGSEA. The CDR3 is 16 residues long. CDR3 protein: CSVEPGQRIMNTEAFF. CDR3 nucleotide sequence: TGCAGCGTTGAACCGGGACAACGGATTATGAACACTGAAGCTTTCTTT.

This clone was picked up one time. The rearrangement uses TRBV6-6 and TRBJ2-7, with D perhaps matching TRBD2 (6 bases). This CDR3 is built from 12 residues. From germline, CDR1 is MNHNY and CDR2 SVGAGI (reference sequence). Trimming took 6 bases from V and 5 from J, leaving 11 bases between them. The CDR3 sequence: CASSPGVNEQYF. The CDR3 DNA is TGTGCCAGCAGCCCGGGGGTCAACGAGCAGTACTTC.

The chain recombines TRBV2 with TRBJ2-3; 9 bases fit TRBD2. V shed 9 bases, J shed 1 base, and the junction held 2 bases outside the gene matches. CDR1 is SNHLY and CDR2 is FYNNEI in the germline V gene. The CDR3 is 13 residues long. In nucleotides, the CDR3 is TGTGCCAGAAGACTAGCGGGCACAGATACGCAGTATTTT. This encodes CARRLAGTDTQYF.

The genes are TRBV28 and TRBJ1-2; the D is unclear. The germline V gene has CDR1 MDHEN and CDR2 SYDVKM. The CDR3 is 15 amino acids. The V gene lost 2 bases and the J gene lost 4 bases, with 14 bases spanning the gap. As DNA, the CDR3 is TGTGCCAGCAGTTTAATGGGGTTGTCCGGCTATGGCTACACCTTC. Its translation is CASSLMGLSGYGYTF.

The chain combines TRBV5-6 with TRBJ1-1; 9 bases fit TRBD1. CDR3 length equals 14 residues. The J segment lost 8 bases and the V segment lost 4 bases, leaving 9 bases of the junction unmatched. In germline, CDR1 is SGHDT, CDR2 YYEEEE. DNA of the CDR3: TGTGCCAGCAGCATTGGACAGGGGAGGGGGGAAGCTTTCTTT. This translates into CASSIGQGRGEAFF.

This clone was picked up one time. The chain has TRBV13 and TRBJ1-1; a weak D match, TRBD1 (6 bases). Germline assignment: CDR1 PRHDT and CDR2 FYEKMQ (reference sequence). This CDR3 comprises 15 residues. Trimming took 3 bases from V and 4 from J, leaving 15 bases between them. For the CDR3, the DNA is TGTGCCAGCAGCTTCGGTTTACAGGGCGGCACTGAAGCTTTCTTT. Translating gives CASSFGLQGGTEAFF.

The chain combines TRBV19 with TRBJ2-7; a possible D gene is TRBD1 (5 bases). Germline V CDR1 and CDR2: LNHDA, SQIVND (reference sequence). The CDR3 totals 11 residues. The V and J ends lost 5 bases and 4 bases respectively, with 6 bases between them. This CDR3 reads CASSPGYEQYF. The DNA for the CDR3 is TGTGCCAGTAGTCCAGGGTACGAGCAGTACTTC.

This clone appeared a few times. V is TRBV10-3 and J is TRBJ2-1; 9 bases fit TRBD2. The CDR3 spans 16 residues. The V gene end was trimmed by 5 bases and the J gene end by 4 bases; junction bases not matched to a gene: 9. CDR1 and CDR2 from the germline V gene are ENHRY and SYGVKD. In DNA form, the CDR3 reads TGTGCCATCAGTTCAAAAGGACTAGCGACATACAATGAGCAGTTCTTC. As protein: CAISSKGLATYNEQFF.

V is TRBV4-2 and J is TRBJ1-3; D remains unclear. V lost 3 bases to trimming and J lost 0 bases, with 15 bases between them. The CDR3 has 17 residues. Per germline, CDR1 LGHNA and CDR2 YNFKEQ. The CDR3 DNA is TGTGCCAGCAGCCAGGTTATGAGCAGGTCCTCTGGAAACACCATATATTTT. Protein: CASSQVMSRSSGNTIYF.